Listed here are 5 T cell receptor beta chains from one sample, sequenced in a study of beta chain features in type 1 diabetes. Isolated RNA was reverse transcribed in full, so expressed TCRB transcripts were sequenced. Profiled with immunoSEQ multiplex PCR; TCRdb holds only in-frame clones, not every one. The sample gives about 360,000 clones, roughly 13% of which show up once; 0.017% is in the top ten. The specimen was naive CD4+ T cells from blood. The receptor set was obtained from a man aged 18 to 29 in good health.

This clone occurred a few times. The gene calls are TRBV15 and TRBJ2-5, with D perhaps matching TRBD1 (5 bases). The CDR3 is 13 amino acids. Germline assignment: CDR1 LNHNV and CDR2 YYDKDF (reference sequence). The ends were cut back, 2 bases at V and 5 bases at J, with 9 bases in the middle. This CDR3 is CATSRQGWETQYF. As DNA, the CDR3 is TGTGCCACCAGCAGACAGGGTTGGGAGACCCAGTACTTC. The full variable domain, rest sourced from reference TRBV15 and TRBJ2-5, is DAMVIQNPRYQVTQFGKPVTLSCSQTLNHNVMYWYQQKSSQAPKLLFHYYDKDFNNEADTPDNFQSRRPNTSFCFLDIRSPGLGDTAMYLCATSRQGWETQYFGPGTRLLVL.

This clone has more than one count but fewer than ten. The V call is TRBV18, the J call TRBJ1-5, with D maybe TRBD1 (6 bases). Germline CDR1 reads KGHSH; CDR2 reads LQKENI. This CDR3 has 16 residues. Trimming removed 5 bases at V and 0 bases at J, with 14 bases between. CDR3 sequence (DNA): TGTGCCAGCTCAGCAGGACAGCTTAATAGCAATCAGCCCCAGCATTTT. Translating gives CASSAGQLNSNQPQHF.

In its sample, this clone was seen a few times. CDR3 nucleotides: TGTGCCAGCAGCCTTACAAGGACAGGAAACACTGAAGCTTTCTTT. This translates into CASSLTRTGNTEAFF. The chain joins TRBV7-2 to TRBJ1-1; 7 bases line up with TRBD1. Trimming cost V 5 bases and J 2 bases; bases outside gene matches: 8. The CDR3 extends over 15 amino acids. The V gene's germline CDR1 is SGHTA and CDR2 FQGNSA.

A few counts support this clone. This chain uses TRBV7-8 with TRBJ2-1; D unclear. Germline lookup yields CDR1 SGHVS and CDR2 FQNEAQ. Trimming cost V 1 base and J 5 bases, with 9 bases left between them. This CDR3 contains 14 residues. As DNA, the CDR3 is TGTGCCAGCAGCTTAGTCGGTCTAGACAATGAGCAGTTCTTC. Translated: CASSLVGLDNEQFF.

The J gene is TRBJ1-1, the V gene TRBV5-6, with 10 bases that match TRBD1. Germline V gives CDR1 SGHDT, CDR2 YYEEEE. Unmatched junction bases numbered 10, after V lost 5 bases and J lost 3 bases. The CDR3 covers 16 residues. DNA of the CDR3: TGTGCCAGCAGTTTCGACAGGGGGCGTCGAGACACTGAAGCTTTCTTT. Translation gives CASSFDRGRRDTEAFF.